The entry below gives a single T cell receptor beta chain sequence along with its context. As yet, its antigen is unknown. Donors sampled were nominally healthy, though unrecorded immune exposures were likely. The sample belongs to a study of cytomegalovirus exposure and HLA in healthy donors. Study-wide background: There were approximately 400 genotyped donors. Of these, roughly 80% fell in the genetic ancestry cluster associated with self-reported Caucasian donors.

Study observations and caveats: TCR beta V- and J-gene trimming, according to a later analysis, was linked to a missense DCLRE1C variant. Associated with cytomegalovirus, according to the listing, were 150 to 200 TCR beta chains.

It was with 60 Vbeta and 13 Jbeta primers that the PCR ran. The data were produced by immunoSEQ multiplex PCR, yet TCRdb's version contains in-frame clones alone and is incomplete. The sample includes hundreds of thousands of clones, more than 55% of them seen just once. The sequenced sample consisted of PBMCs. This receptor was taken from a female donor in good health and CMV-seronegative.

The CDR3 region has the DNA TGTGCCAGCAGCCGCCCGGAAGCGGGAGTTTACCAGTTCTTC. Translated, it gives CASSRPEAGVYQFF. V gene TRBV7-9 combines with J gene TRBJ2-1, with 8 bases aligning to TRBD2. V lost 5 bases, J lost 13 bases, and 13 bases stayed unmatched. CDR1 and CDR2 (germline): SEHNR, FQNEAQ (reference sequence). The CDR3 is 14 amino acids.